The 17 T cell receptor beta chains below were found in one sample sequenced in a study of radiotherapy plus CTLA-4 blockade in lung cancer. This table comes from immunoSEQ multiplex PCR, and its TCRdb copy is limited to in-frame clones, with some not included. The sample lists about 110,000 clones, under 90% occurring once. Sequenced material: peripheral blood, taken from a patient treated with radiotherapy plus ipilimumab. Source of these receptors: a human donor with non-small cell lung cancer that progressed on radiotherapy plus ipilimumab. Some clones in this sample may be carry-over from other donors' samples.

This chain connects TRBV19 to TRBJ2-5; D perhaps matches TRBD2 (6 bases). Germline V gene lookup returns CDR1 LNHDA and CDR2 SQIVND (reference sequence). The CDR3 sequence is 14 residues long. V gave up 4 bases and J gave up 4 bases, with 13 bases separating them. CDR3 loop: CASSTWEDSETQYF. Written as DNA, the CDR3 is TGTGCCAGTAGTACCTGGGAGGATTCAGAGACCCAGTACTTC. The variable domain in full, with the rest retrieved from reference TRBV19 and TRBJ2-5, is DGGITQSPKYLFRKEGQNVTLSCEQNLNHDAMYWYRQDPGQGLRLIYYSQIVNDFQKGDIAEGYSVSREKKESFPLTVTSAQKNPTAFYLCASSTWEDSETQYFGPGTRLLVL.

J is TRBJ1-1 and V is TRBV19; D remains ambiguous. Trimming took off 1 base at V and 2 bases at J, with 17 bases between the two ends. The CDR3 sequence is 17 residues long. Germline V lookup: CDR1 LNHDA, CDR2 SQIVND (reference sequence). CDR3 coding DNA: TGTGCCAGTAGTATAGTGGGCCAGCCACGACTAAACACTGAAGCTTTCTTT. Its protein product is CASSIVGQPRLNTEAFF.

The chain couples TRBV9 to TRBJ2-5; D possibly corresponds to TRBD1 (5 bases). Deletions cut 3 bases from V and 0 bases from J, with 6 bases between. The CDR3 loop spans 13 amino acids. CDR1 and CDR2 from the germline V gene are SGDLS and YYNGEE. CDR3 coding DNA: TGTGCCAGCAGCGCGGACAACCAAGAGACCCAGTACTTC. Encoded protein: CASSADNQETQYF.

The chain has TRBV5-1 and TRBJ2-7, with 9 nucleotides matching TRBD1. The CDR3 is 15 residues long. Germline V CDR1 and CDR2: SGHRS, YFSETQ. V was clipped by 0 bases and J by 2 bases; unmatched bases: 3. CDR3 loop: CASSLDGTGTYEQYF. The CDR3, as DNA: TGCGCCAGCAGCTTGGACGGGACAGGGACCTACGAGCAGTACTTC.

The chain links TRBV7-2 to TRBJ1-2; the D gene is possibly TRBD1 (5 bases). Germline lookup yields CDR1 SGHTA and CDR2 FQGNSA. V was pared by 2 bases and J by 2 bases, with 21 bases between. There are 18 residues in the CDR3. CDR3 coding DNA: TGTGCCAGCAGCTTACTTGTAACCAGCGGGGGGGAAAACTATGGCTACACCTTC. Residues: CASSLLVTSGGENYGYTF.

This clone occurred once. The chain combines TRBV7-8 with TRBJ2-5; D tentatively reads TRBD1 or TRBD2 (5 bases each). The better agreement between TRBJ2-7 and the DNA end casts doubt on the J call. Germline V gene data show CDR1 as SGHVS and CDR2 as FQNEAQ. The CDR3 extends over 15 amino acids. The CDR3 nucleotides are TGTGCCAGCAGCCTGCTCCGGTGGGACGGAGCCGAGCAGTACTTC. This encodes CASSLLRWDGAEQYF.

The table lists this clone with a count of one. The chain combines TRBV6-6 with TRBJ2-7; 10 bases align to TRBD2. Per germline, CDR1 MNHNY and CDR2 SVGAGI (reference sequence). This CDR3 has 14 amino acids. V lost 6 bases to trimming and J lost 3 bases; unmatched junction nucleotides: 5. This CDR3 reads CASRKRTSGYEQYF. As DNA, the CDR3 is TGTGCCAGCAGAAAAAGGACTAGCGGCTACGAGCAGTACTTC.

J is TRBJ1-2 and V is TRBV7-8; TRBD1 matches 8 bases. The V gene's germline CDR1 is SGHVS and CDR2 FQNEAQ. V gave up 3 bases and J gave up 4 bases; unmatched junction bases: 10. CDR3 length: 16 amino acids. The CDR3 reads CASSFPTGAAVYGYTF. The CDR3 DNA reads TGTGCCAGCAGCTTCCCGACAGGGGCGGCCGTCTATGGCTACACCTTC. Filled out from reference TRBV7-8 and TRBJ1-2, the complete variable domain reads GAGVSQSPRYKVAKRGQDVALRCDPISGHVSLFWYQQALGQGPEFLTYFQNEAQLDKSGLPSDRFFAERPEGSVSTLKIQRTQQEDSAVYLCASSFPTGAAVYGYTFGSGTRLTVV.

The chain carries TRBV9 and TRBJ2-5; maybe TRBD1 (5 bases). The germline V and J ends were trimmed by 0 bases and 3 bases, with 9 bases remaining between them. The germline V gene has CDR1 SGDLS and CDR2 YYNGEE. This CDR3 contains 14 residues. CDR3 sequence (DNA): TGTGCCAGCAGCGTAGAGATGACAGAAGAGACCCAGTACTTC. It translates to CASSVEMTEETQYF.

V gene TRBV30 combines with J gene TRBJ1-2; 7 bases fit TRBD1. J gave up 7 bases and V 2 bases, and 13 bases lay outside the gene matches. The CDR3 contains 15 residues. CDR1 and CDR2 from the germline V gene are GTSNPN and SVGIG (reference sequence). The CDR3 bases are TGTGCCTGGAGTCGGGACAGAACAAGGAGAGGTGGCTACACCTTC. Protein product: CAWSRDRTRRGGYTF.

This chain joins TRBV11-2 and TRBJ2-2; 8 nucleotides match TRBD2. The junction had 3 bases not matched to a gene; V was cut back by 1 base and J by 8 bases. CDR3 size: 14 residues. CDR1 and CDR2 from the germline V gene are SGHAT and FQNNGV. The CDR3 DNA reads as TGTGCCAGCAGCTTAGCGGGGGGGCTAGGGGAGCTGTTTTTT. Its protein product is CASSLAGGLGELFF.

J is TRBJ2-3 and V is TRBV19, with 16 bases aligning to TRBD2. Trimming cost V 10 bases and J 6 bases; bases outside gene matches: 7. CDR3 size: 15 residues. Germline V gives CDR1 LNHDA, CDR2 SQIVND (reference sequence). The CDR3 loop reads CATSTGLAGGDTQYF. CDR3 in DNA: TGTGCCACCTCTACGGGACTAGCGGGGGGGGATACGCAGTATTTT.

The V call is TRBV28, the J call TRBJ2-1; 7 nucleotides line up with TRBD1. This CDR3 has 19 amino acids. Germline CDR1 MDHEN, CDR2 SYDVKM. V was clipped by 4 bases and J by 2 bases; unmatched bases: 17. Written as DNA, the CDR3 is TGTGCCAGCAGTTCAAACAGGGGTCGGGGTCAATGGCCCTACAATGAGCAGTTCTTC. Translated: CASSSNRGRGQWPYNEQFF.

V gene TRBV11-2 combines with J gene TRBJ1-2; D not certain. Per the germline V gene, CDR1 is SGHAT and CDR2 is FQNNGV. The CDR3 has 13 amino acids. V shed 5 bases and J shed 3 bases, with 10 bases lying between them. Here the CDR3 DNA reads TGTGCCAGCAGCCCGATGCGACACTATGGCTACACCTTC. Amino acids: CASSPMRHYGYTF.

The chain uses TRBV7-3 and TRBJ2-3; no definite D call. Germline V gene data show CDR1 as SGHTA and CDR2 as FQGTGA. The V end lost 1 base, the J end lost 6 bases, and 5 bases lay between the germline ends. This CDR3 is built from 12 residues. CDR3 DNA: TGTGCCAGCAGCTTAAGAGAGGATACGCAGTATTTT. Protein: CASSLREDTQYF.

This clone was seen just once. The chain carries TRBV27 and TRBJ1-1; D gene uncertain. This CDR3 comprises 16 residues. Germline CDR1 is MNHEY and CDR2 is SMNVEV (reference sequence). V lost 4 bases to trimming and J lost 0 bases, with 15 bases between them. This CDR3 is CASSSRMVMMNTEAFF. The CDR3, as DNA: TGTGCCAGCAGTTCCCGGATGGTAATGATGAACACTGAAGCTTTCTTT.

Points on this clone: Within the sample, other DNA sequences also encode this same CDR3. This chain links TRBV6-4 with TRBJ1-2; tentatively, D is TRBD1 (5 bases). Germline CDR1 MRHNA, CDR2 SNTAGT. With 0 bases removed from V and 6 bases from J, the gap between germline ends came to 8 bases. The CDR3 covers 13 residues. The CDR3 DNA reads as TGTGCCAGCAGTGACTCGGGGACTCATGGCTACACCTTC. This encodes CASSDSGTHGYTF.